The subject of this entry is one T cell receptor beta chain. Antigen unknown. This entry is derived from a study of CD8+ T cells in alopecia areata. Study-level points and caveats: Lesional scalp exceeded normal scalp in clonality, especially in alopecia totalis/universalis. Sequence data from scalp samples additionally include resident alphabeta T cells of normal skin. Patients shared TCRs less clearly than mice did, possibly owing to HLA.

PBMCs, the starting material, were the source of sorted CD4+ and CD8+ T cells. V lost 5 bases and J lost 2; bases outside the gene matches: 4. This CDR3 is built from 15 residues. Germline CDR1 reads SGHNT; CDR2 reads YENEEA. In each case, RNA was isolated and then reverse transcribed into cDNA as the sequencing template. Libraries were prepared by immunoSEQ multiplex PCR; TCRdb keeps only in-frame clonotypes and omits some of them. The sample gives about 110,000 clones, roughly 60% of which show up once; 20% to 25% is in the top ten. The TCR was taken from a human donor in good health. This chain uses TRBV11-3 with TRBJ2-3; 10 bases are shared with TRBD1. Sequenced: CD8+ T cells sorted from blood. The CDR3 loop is CASSTGTGDTDTQYF. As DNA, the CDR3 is TGTGCCAGCAGCACCGGGACAGGGGACACAGATACGCAGTATTTT.